A single sample is the source of the 8 T cell receptor beta chains below, sequenced in a study of T cell clonality in common variable immunodeficiency. Repertoires were generated with immunoSEQ multiplex PCR, while TCRdb's copy carries only in-frame clones and drops some. The sample holds around 55,000 clones, and no clone turns up only once. The sequencing input was peripheral blood mononuclear cells. These receptors all come from a person between 18 and 75 years old in good health.

In this sample, this clone turned up many times. The read comes to an end 3 residues before the CDR3 does, leaving the germline J gene to fill in the end. This chain connects TRBV30 to TRBJ2-3, with 8 bases identical to TRBD2. This CDR3 has 15 residues. The V and J ends lost 2 bases and 0 bases, in that order; junction bases with no gene match: 4. Germline CDR1 reads GTSNPN; CDR2 reads SVGIG (reference sequence). This CDR3 is CAWSRERGSTDTQYF. CDR3 DNA (partial): TGTGCCTGGAGTAGGGAGCGGGGGAGCACAGATACG.

CDR3 DNA, as far as it was read: TGTGCCAGCAGCTCCTTAGGCCGGAAAACAGGCCCG. The encoded protein is CASSSLGRKTGP. The complete CDR3 protein is CASSSLGRKTGPQYF. The gene calls are TRBV7-9 and TRBJ2-3; D perhaps matches TRBD1 (5 bases). The read terminates 3 residues before the CDR3 end, so the remaining end is supplied by the germline J gene. Germline CDR1 is SEHNR and CDR2 is FQNEAQ (reference sequence). This CDR3 has 15 amino acids.

This clone came up many times. Read data end 3 residues before the CDR3 end; the end is taken from the germline J gene. The rearrangement uses TRBV5-1 and TRBJ1-6; TRBD1 is a possible D gene (6 bases). Trimming removed 0 bases from V and 10 bases from J, with 14 bases in between. The CDR3 totals 15 residues. Germline lookup yields CDR1 SGHRS and CDR2 YFSETQ. The CDR3 is CASSLATGIESPLHF. CDR3 DNA, as far as it was read: TGCGCCAGCAGCTTGGCTACAGGGATTGAATCACCC.

This clone was observed many times. The read finishes 3 residues shy of the CDR3 end, and the germline J gene is used to complete it. The rearrangement uses TRBV30 and TRBJ2-5, with 7 bases lining up with TRBD2. The V segment lost 3 bases and the J segment 4 bases; nucleotides outside the gene matches: 8. The CDR3 spans 14 residues. Germline lookup yields CDR1 GTSNPN and CDR2 SVGIG (reference sequence). The CDR3 spells CAWSLKGTTETQYF. CDR3 bases read: TGTGCCTGGAGCCTAAAAGGGACTACAGAGACC.

In regard to this clone: The observed sequence ends 3 residues before the CDR3 terminus, with the missing tail filled in from the germline J gene. The chain joins TRBV5-1 to TRBJ2-5; 9 nucleotides match TRBD1. The CDR3 loop spans 15 amino acids. Germline V gene sequence: CDR1 SGHRS, CDR2 YFSETQ. V was clipped by 1 base and J by 5 bases; unmatched bases: 6. Partial CDR3 DNA: TGCGCCAGCAGCTTGAAGGGACAGGGTAGGGAGACC. Translated: CASSLKGQGRET. The whole CDR3 sequence reads CASSLKGQGRETQYF.

As concerns this clone: Read sequence stops 3 residues before the CDR3 end, and the germline J gene provides the missing end. J is TRBJ1-2 and V is TRBV20-1; the D gene is possibly TRBD1 (6 bases). Germline CDR1 is DFQATT and CDR2 is SNEGSKA (reference sequence). This CDR3 region has 15 residues. The CDR3 bases that were read are TGCAGTGCTATAAGCACCGGGGGGGCGGCAGATACG. The encoded protein is CSAISTGGAADT. Given in full, the CDR3 is CSAISTGGAADTYTF.

This clone was seen at least ten times. The read terminates 3 residues ahead of where the CDR3 ends, so the germline J gene completes it. The V call is TRBV20-1, the J call TRBJ1-5, with TRBD1 matching 9 bases. Trimming cost V 0 bases and J 6 bases; bases outside gene matches: 12. Germline V gene data show CDR1 as DFQATT and CDR2 as SNEGSKA (reference sequence). The CDR3 has 17 amino acids. The sequenced CDR3 bases are TGCAGTGCTAGAGAGGGGCTGGGGACAGGGAGGGGTCAGCCC. It translates to CSAREGLGTGRGQP. The whole CDR3 sequence reads CSAREGLGTGRGQPQHF.

Points on this clone: Other DNA sequences from this sample encode an identical CDR3 as well. The CDR3: CASSLAHGGVIYF. The part of the CDR3 DNA that was read is TGTGCCAGCAGCTTAGCGCACGGGGGAGTG. V usage is TRBV7-9 and J usage is TRBJ1-3, with D possibly TRBD1 on 5 matching bases. The CDR3 end lies 3 residues beyond the end of the read and is filled in from the germline J gene. The CDR3 is 13 amino acids. Germline CDR1 and CDR2: SEHNR and FQNEAQ (reference sequence).